These T cell receptor beta chains were read from a single sample in a study of cytomegalovirus exposure and HLA in healthy donors. Libraries were prepared by immunoSEQ multiplex PCR; TCRdb keeps only in-frame clonotypes and omits some of them. The sample includes about 98,000 clones, around 70% seen only once; the top ten take about 2.5%. The sample taken for sequencing was PBMCs. The receptors were gathered from a man between 50 and 59 years old in good health and CMV-seronegative. The CDR3 runs from the conserved cysteine through the conserved F or W. The D gene is left open where the match is weak. Rows give clone size only sometimes, using once, few, many, or a class for an expanded clone.

j_call	clone_size	d_call	v_call	cdr3_nt	cdr3_aa
TRBJ1-5	NA	TRBD1	TRBV19	TGTGCCAGTAGGCGACAGGGGGCTGATAGCAATCAGCCCCAGCATTTT	CASRRQGADSNQPQHF
TRBJ2-3	NA	TRBD2	TRBV5-6	TGTGCCAGCAGCTTCCTAGCGGGGGGGTTGGATACGCAGTATTTT	CASSFLAGGLDTQYF
TRBJ2-5	NA	NA	TRBV18	TGTGCCAGCTCACCACGACAGTCGGAGACCCAGTACTTC	CASSPRQSETQYF
TRBJ2-3	NA	NA	TRBV9	TGTGCCAGCAGCGTGGACGGCCCGAGGGCAGATACGCAGTATTTT	CASSVDGPRADTQYF
TRBJ2-3	NA	NA	TRBV28	TGTGCCAGCAACGGACTCACAGATACGCAGTATTTT	CASNGLTDTQYF
TRBJ1-1	NA	NA	TRBV10-1	TGCGCCAGCAGACCGACAGGAAAGGGCACTGAAGCTTTCTTT	CASRPTGKGTEAFF
TRBJ2-6	few	NA	TRBV7-6	TGTGCCAGCACTCTCTCTGGGGCCAACGTCCTGACTTTC	CASTLSGANVLTF
TRBJ1-4	NA	NA	TRBV5-1	TGCGCCAGCAGCTTGGTTTGGACACGAAAACTGTTTTTT	CASSLVWTRKLFF
TRBJ2-5	NA	TRBD2	TRBV15	TGTGCCACCAGCAGGCGGGCACTAGCGGGGGGGCCGAGGGAGACCCAGTACTTC	CATSRRALAGGPRETQYF
TRBJ2-7	few	NA	TRBV5-1	TGCGCCAGCAGCTTGGCCCCCAGCTCCTACGAGCAGTACTTC	CASSLAPSSYEQYF
TRBJ1-3	NA	NA	TRBV5-1	TGCGCCAGCAGTGCCGGGACTGGAAACACCATATATTTT	CASSAGTGNTIYF
TRBJ1-3	NA	NA	TRBV5-1	TGCGCCAGCAGCTTGGAGGTTGGCGGCTCTGGAAACACCATATATTTT	CASSLEVGGSGNTIYF
TRBJ2-7	NA	TRBD1	TRBV5-5	TGTGCCAGCAGTCTCGAGTTCGGGACAGGGACCTACGAGCAGTACTTC	CASSLEFGTGTYEQYF
TRBJ2-1	NA	NA	TRBV28	TGTGCCAGCAGTTTCGATTACCGGAGGAATGAGCAGTTCTTC	CASSFDYRRNEQFF
TRBJ1-2	once	TRBD1	TRBV19	TGTGCCAGTTCCACCGTCGACAGGGTCTATGGCTACACCTTC	CASSTVDRVYGYTF
TRBJ2-2	NA	NA	TRBV4-3	TGCGCCAGCAGCCAAGATCGGGGCACCGGGGAGCTGTTTTTT	CASSQDRGTGELFF
TRBJ1-6	few	NA	TRBV2	TGTGCCAGCAGTTCGTGGCCGTCAGGCTATACGGATTCACCCCTCCACTTT	CASSSWPSGYTDSPLHF
TRBJ2-1	NA	NA	TRBV7-2	TGTGCCAGCAGCTTAGTCCCGGGACTCTCTTACAATGAGCAGTTCTTC	CASSLVPGLSYNEQFF
TRBJ2-7	NA	NA	TRBV7-9	TGTGCCAGCAGCTTAGGACAGGCCTCCTACGAGCAGTACTTC	CASSLGQASYEQYF
TRBJ1-5	NA	TRBD1	TRBV19	TGTGCCAGTACCCAGGGACAGCTGGGGCAGCCCCAGCATTTT	CASTQGQLGQPQHF
TRBJ2-2	NA	NA	TRBV7-3	TGTGCCAGCAGCGCCCAGACCGGGGAGCTGTTTTTT	CASSAQTGELFF
TRBJ2-1	NA	TRBD1	TRBV7-6	TGTGCCAGCAGCTTAGCGAACAGGGGGCCCTACAATGAGCAGTTCTTC	CASSLANRGPYNEQFF
TRBJ1-5	NA	NA	TRBV2	TGTGCCAGCAGTGCGGAGGGGAATCAGCCCCAGCATTTT	CASSAEGNQPQHF
TRBJ2-7	NA	NA	TRBV11-2	TGTGCCAGCAGCTTTAGACGCGACACCAACTCCTACGAGCAGTACTTC	CASSFRRDTNSYEQYF
TRBJ2-3	NA	TRBD2	TRBV27	TGTGCCAGCAGTTTATTCGCGGGGGGGCCAGGACGGGCCCCACGCACAGATACGCAGTATTTT	CASSLFAGGPGRAPRTDTQYF
TRBJ1-1	few	NA	TRBV6-6	TGTGCCAGCAGTTACCTTACGGGGAACACTGAAGCTTTCTTT	CASSYLTGNTEAFF
TRBJ1-1	few	NA	TRBV6-5	TGTGCCAGCAAAGACACTACTGAAGCTTTCTTT	CASKDTTEAFF
TRBJ2-1	NA	TRBD2	TRBV10-3	TGTGCCATCAACAAAGCGGGAGGGCCTATGAATGAGCAGTTCTTC	CAINKAGGPMNEQFF
TRBJ1-4	few	NA	TRBV6-1	TGTGCCAGCCGCCTAAATGAAAAACTGTTTTTT	CASRLNEKLFF
TRBJ1-5	NA	NA	TRBV19	TGTGCCAGTAGCCCGACAAGCTTCAATCAGCCCCAGCATTTT	CASSPTSFNQPQHF
TRBJ2-7	once	TRBD1	TRBV6-1	TGTGCCAGCACCTCCGGGACAGGCTCCTACGAGCAGTACTTC	CASTSGTGSYEQYF
TRBJ2-1	NA	TRBD1	TRBV9	TGTGCCAGCAGCGCGACAGGGTTGTCAGGTGAGCAGTTCTTC	CASSATGLSGEQFF
TRBJ2-7	NA	TRBD1	TRBV4-2	TGTGCCAGCAGGGCGACAGGGGGCTACGAGCAGTACTTC	CASRATGGYEQYF
TRBJ2-1	NA	TRBD2	TRBV7-3	TGTGCCAGCAGCGCAAGAGCTCAACTAGCGGGAATACGCAATGAGCAGTTCTTC	CASSARAQLAGIRNEQFF
TRBJ1-6	NA	NA	TRBV28	TGTGCCAGCAAATGGTCCTCCATGAGCTCCTATAATTCACCCCTCCACTTT	CASKWSSMSSYNSPLHF
TRBJ1-5	few	NA	TRBV10-2	TGCGCCAGCAGTGAGCCGGGAGGAGGTCAGCCCCAGCATTTT	CASSEPGGGQPQHF
TRBJ1-2	NA	TRBD1	TRBV5-4	TGTGCCAGCAGCTCAGGGGGGGCGGGACAGGGGGCCGTCGGCTACACCTTC	CASSSGGAGQGAVGYTF